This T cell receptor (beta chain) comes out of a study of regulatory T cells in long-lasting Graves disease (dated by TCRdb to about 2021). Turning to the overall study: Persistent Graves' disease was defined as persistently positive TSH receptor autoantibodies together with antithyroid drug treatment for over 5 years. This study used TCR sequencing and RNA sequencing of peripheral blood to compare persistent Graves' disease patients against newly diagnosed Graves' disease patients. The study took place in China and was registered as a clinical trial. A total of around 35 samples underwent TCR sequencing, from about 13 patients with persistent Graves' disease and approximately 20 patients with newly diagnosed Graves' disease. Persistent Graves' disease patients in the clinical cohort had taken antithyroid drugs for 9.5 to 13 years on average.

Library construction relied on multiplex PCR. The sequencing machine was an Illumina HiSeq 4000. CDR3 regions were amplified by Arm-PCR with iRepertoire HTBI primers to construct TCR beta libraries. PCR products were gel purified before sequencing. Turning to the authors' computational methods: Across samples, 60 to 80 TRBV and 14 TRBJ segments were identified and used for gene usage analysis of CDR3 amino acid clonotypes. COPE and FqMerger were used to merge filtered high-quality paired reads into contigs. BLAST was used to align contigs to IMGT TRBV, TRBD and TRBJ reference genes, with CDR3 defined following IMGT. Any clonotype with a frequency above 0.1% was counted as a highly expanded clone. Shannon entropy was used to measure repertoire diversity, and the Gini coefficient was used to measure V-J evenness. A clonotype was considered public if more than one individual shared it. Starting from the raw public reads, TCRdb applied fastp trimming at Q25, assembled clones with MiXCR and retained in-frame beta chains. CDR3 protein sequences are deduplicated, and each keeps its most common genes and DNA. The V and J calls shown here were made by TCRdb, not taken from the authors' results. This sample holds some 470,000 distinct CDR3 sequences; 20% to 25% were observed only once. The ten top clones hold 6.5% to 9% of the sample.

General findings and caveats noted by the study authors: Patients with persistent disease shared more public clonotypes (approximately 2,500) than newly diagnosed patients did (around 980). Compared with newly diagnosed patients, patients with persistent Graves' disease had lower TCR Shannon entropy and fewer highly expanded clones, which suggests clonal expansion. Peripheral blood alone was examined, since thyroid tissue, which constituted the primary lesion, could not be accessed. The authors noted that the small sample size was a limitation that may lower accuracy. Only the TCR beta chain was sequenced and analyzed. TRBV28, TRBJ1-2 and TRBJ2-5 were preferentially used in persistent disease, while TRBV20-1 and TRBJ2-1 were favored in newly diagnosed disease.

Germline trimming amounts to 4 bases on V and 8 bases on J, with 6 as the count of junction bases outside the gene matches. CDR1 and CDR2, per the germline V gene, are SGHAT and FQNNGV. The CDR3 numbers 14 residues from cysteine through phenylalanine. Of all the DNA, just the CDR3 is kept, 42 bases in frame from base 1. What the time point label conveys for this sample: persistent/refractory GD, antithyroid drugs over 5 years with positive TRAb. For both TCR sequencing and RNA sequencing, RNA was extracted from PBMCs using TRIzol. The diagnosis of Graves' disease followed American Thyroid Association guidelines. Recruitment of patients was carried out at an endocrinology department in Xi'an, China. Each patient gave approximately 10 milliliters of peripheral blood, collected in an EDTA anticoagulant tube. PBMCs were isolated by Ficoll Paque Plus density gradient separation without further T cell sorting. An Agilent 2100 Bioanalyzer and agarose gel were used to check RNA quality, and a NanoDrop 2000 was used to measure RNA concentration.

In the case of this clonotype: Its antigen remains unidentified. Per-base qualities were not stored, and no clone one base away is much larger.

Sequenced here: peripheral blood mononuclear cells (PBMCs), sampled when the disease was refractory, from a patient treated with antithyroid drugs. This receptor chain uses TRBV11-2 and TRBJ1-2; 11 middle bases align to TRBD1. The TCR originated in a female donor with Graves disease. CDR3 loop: CASSYGQGAQGYTF. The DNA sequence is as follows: TGTGCCAGCAGCTATGGACAGGGGGCGCAGGGCTACACCTTC.